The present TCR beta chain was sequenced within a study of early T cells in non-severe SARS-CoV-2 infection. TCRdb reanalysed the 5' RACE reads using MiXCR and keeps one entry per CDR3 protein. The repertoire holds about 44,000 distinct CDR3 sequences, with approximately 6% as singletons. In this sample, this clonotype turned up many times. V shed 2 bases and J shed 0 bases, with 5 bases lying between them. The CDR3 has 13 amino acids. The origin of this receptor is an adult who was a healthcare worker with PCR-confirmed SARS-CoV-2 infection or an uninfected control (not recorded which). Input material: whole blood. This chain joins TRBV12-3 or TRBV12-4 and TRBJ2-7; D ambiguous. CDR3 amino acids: CASSLQSSYEQYF. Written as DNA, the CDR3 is TGTGCCAGCAGTTTACAGAGCTCCTACGAGCAGTACTTC.